The 20 T cell receptor beta chains in this list originate from one sample, sequenced in a study of T cells in Graves' hyperthyroidism and ophthalmopathy. Amplification of TCR beta CDR3 regions used RNA as the template. When the TCR CDR3 underwent first-round RT-PCR, the HTBI primer set was used. MiXCR was run by TCRdb on the multiplex PCR reads, yielding one entry per CDR3 protein. The sample lists over 350,000 distinct CDR3 sequences; more than 12% were seen once. The source material was blood. These receptor sequences come from a man in his fifties with Graves' ophthalmopathy.

The chain employs TRBV20-1 and TRBJ2-1; 9 nucleotides align to TRBD2. J was trimmed by 7 bases and V by 5 bases; bases with no gene match: 6. Looked up from germline, CDR1 is DFQATT and CDR2 is SNEGSKA (reference sequence). CDR3 length: 13 amino acids. CDR3 amino acids: CSAGAGGPNEQFF. The CDR3 nucleotides are TGCAGTGCTGGAGCGGGAGGTCCGAATGAGCAGTTCTTC.

The chain carries TRBV29-1 and TRBJ2-4, with 9 bases lining up with TRBD1. Germline CDR1 reads SQVTM; CDR2 reads ANQGSEA. V lost 4 bases to trimming and J lost 1 base; unmatched junction nucleotides: 2. The CDR3 contains 14 residues. The CDR3 reads CSVAGQGAKNIQYF. The CDR3 nucleotides are TGCAGCGTTGCCGGACAGGGGGCCAAAAACATTCAGTACTTC. The full variable domain, in which reference TRBV29-1 and TRBJ2-4 provide the parts outside the CDR3, is SAVISQKPSRDICQRGTSLTIQCQVDSQVTMMFWYRQQPGQSLTLIATANQGSEATYESGFVIDKFPISRPNLTFSTLTVSNMSPEDSSIYLCSVAGQGAKNIQYFGAGTRLSVL.

In this sample, this clonotype turned up a few times. The chain has TRBV6-1 and TRBJ2-1; TRBD2 matches at 13 bases. Germline CDR1 MNHNS, CDR2 SASEGT. With 6 bases clipped from V and 8 bases from J, the junction kept 10 bases outside the gene matches. The CDR3 totals 16 residues. The CDR3 DNA sequence: TGTGCCAGCAGCTATCGGACTAGCGGGAGAAAGGATGAGCAGTTCTTC. Translating gives CASSYRTSGRKDEQFF.

This clonotype was counted only a few times. This may arise from a read error, as a much more abundant clone is one base away. The V call is TRBV12-3 or TRBV12-4, the J call TRBJ2-7; possibly TRBD1 or TRBD2 for D (5 bases each). CDR3 length: 13 residues. The CDR3 loop reads CVSSFSRELEQYF. The CDR3 DNA sequence: TGTGTCAGCAGTTTCAGCAGGGAGCTCGAGCAGTACTTC.

Ten or more counts support this clonotype. J is TRBJ1-1 and V is TRBV5-1, with D tentatively TRBD1 (5 bases). CDR3 length: 12 residues. From germline, CDR1 is SGHRS and CDR2 YFSETQ. Trimming took off 6 bases at V and 7 bases at J, with 13 bases between the two ends. The CDR3 DNA sequence: TGCGCCAGCACCTTAGACAGAGATGAAGCTTTCTTT. This translates into CASTLDRDEAFF.

The genes are TRBV6-1 and TRBJ2-1; D not resolved. The V end was cut by 4 bases, the J end by 0 bases, with 10 bases between. The germline gives CDR1 MNHNS, CDR2 SASEGT. This CDR3 has 15 amino acids. The CDR3 DNA is TGTGCCAGCAGTGTACAGCCAAGCTCCTACAATGAGCAGTTCTTC. It encodes CASSVQPSSYNEQFF.

This chain joins TRBV5-6 and TRBJ2-7; 10 positions match TRBD1. CDR3 length equals 16 residues. Germline V CDR1 and CDR2: SGHDT, YYEEEE. J was trimmed by 1 base and V by 4 bases; bases with no gene match: 8. CDR3 sequence (DNA): TGTGCCAGCAGCCCGGAAAAGGGACAGGGGTCCTACGAGCAGTACTTC. Residues: CASSPEKGQGSYEQYF.

The gene calls are TRBV9 and TRBJ2-5, with TRBD2 matching over 10 bases. The length of the CDR3 is 17 residues. Trimming cost V 3 bases and J 5 bases; bases outside gene matches: 13. Germline CDR1 SGDLS, CDR2 YYNGEE. CDR3 sequence reads: CASSAPWSGRAPETQYF. The CDR3 bases are TGTGCCAGCAGCGCACCGTGGAGCGGGAGGGCCCCCGAGACCCAGTACTTC.

This clonotype was counted many times. J is TRBJ2-1 and V is TRBV9; tentative D call: TRBD2 (5 bases). Germline V lookup: CDR1 SGDLS, CDR2 YYNGEE. V was cut by 1 base and J by 6 bases, with 11 bases left in between. The CDR3 has 14 amino acids. As DNA, the CDR3 is TGTGCCAGCAGCGTATCTAGCCACACCAATGAGCAGTTCTTC. Translating it yields CASSVSSHTNEQFF.

The chain employs TRBV28 and TRBJ1-6; D might be TRBD1 (5 bases). Trimming took 8 bases from V and 6 from J, leaving 8 bases between them. CDR1 is MDHEN and CDR2 is SYDVKM in the germline V gene. The CDR3 has 12 residues. The CDR3 loop is CASGTVNSPLHF. CDR3 DNA sequence: TGTGCCAGCGGGACCGTTAATTCACCCCTCCACTTT.

This clonotype was detected many times. This chain links TRBV5-6 with TRBJ2-3, with 9 bases aligning to TRBD1. J was trimmed by 3 bases and V by 5 bases; bases with no gene match: 13. Germline CDR1 and CDR2: SGHDT and YYEEEE. CDR3 size: 17 residues. CDR3 sequence (DNA): TGTGCCAGCAGAGACGAACCGGGACAGGGTGATACAGATACGCAGTATTTT. As protein: CASRDEPGQGDTDTQYF.

The V and J genes are TRBV9 and TRBJ2-5; TRBD1 aligns across 7 bases. Trimming removed 2 bases from V and 2 bases from J; junction bases left unmatched: 6. The germline V gene encodes CDR1 SGDLS and CDR2 YYNGEE. The CDR3 has 15 amino acids. CDR3 in DNA: TGTGCCAGCAGCGTTCCGCCAGGGGGTCAAGAGACCCAGTACTTC. Protein: CASSVPPGGQETQYF.

The chain combines TRBV9 with TRBJ2-7; TRBD2 aligns across 9 bases. Germline CDR1 and CDR2: SGDLS and YYNGEE. CDR3 length equals 15 residues. The V and J ends lost 0 bases and 6 bases, in that order; junction bases with no gene match: 7. Here the CDR3 reads CASSVEASGIGEQYF. The CDR3 DNA reads TGTGCCAGCAGCGTAGAGGCTAGCGGGATAGGCGAGCAGTACTTC.

This clonotype was picked up many times. This chain links TRBV6-1 with TRBJ2-7, with 8 bases matching TRBD2. The CDR3 is 15 amino acids. CDR1 is MNHNS, CDR2 SASEGT, per germline. V was pared by 5 bases and J by 0 bases, with 6 bases of the junction left unmatched. CDR3 loop: CASSKSSGSSYEQYF. DNA of the CDR3: TGTGCCAGCAGTAAGTCCAGCGGGAGCTCCTACGAGCAGTACTTC.

The sample holds many counts of this clonotype. The chain recombines TRBV20-1 with TRBJ2-4; the match to TRBD1 covers 7 bases. This CDR3 contains 13 residues. Germline-derived CDR1 and CDR2 are DFQATT and SNEGSKA (reference sequence). V gave up 2 bases and J gave up 8 bases; unmatched junction bases: 6. The CDR3 loop reads CSARRQGVDIQYF. In DNA form, the CDR3 reads TGCAGTGCTAGAAGGCAGGGGGTGGACATTCAGTACTTC.

This clonotype was seen repeatedly, ten times or more. The J gene is TRBJ1-3, the V gene TRBV18; D remains unclear. Per germline, CDR1 KGHSH and CDR2 LQKENI. This CDR3 is 17 amino acids long. Trimming stripped 0 bases from V and 1 base from J, with 13 bases between. In nucleotides, the CDR3 is TGTGCCAGCTCACCACCGAACGGCTGGACTTCTGGAAACACCATATATTTT. It is translated as CASSPPNGWTSGNTIYF.

Many counts were recorded for this clonotype. V is TRBV5-1 and J is TRBJ2-3; 13 nucleotides line up with TRBD2. The CDR3 extends over 20 amino acids. CDR1 is SGHRS, CDR2 YFSETQ, per germline. Trimming at V came to 0 bases and at J to 4 bases, leaving 14 bases not matched to a gene. CDR3 sequence (DNA): TGCGCCAGCAGCTTGGGGACTAGCGGGAGTTCCCTTCGTGGAGCAGATACGCAGTATTTT. This encodes CASSLGTSGSSLRGADTQYF.

This clonotype came up many times. The chain joins TRBV11-3 to TRBJ2-1, with D uncertain. The germline gives CDR1 SGHNT, CDR2 YENEEA. The CDR3 spans 12 residues. Between the trimmed V and J ends, which lost 5 bases and 13 bases, there was a span of 15 bases. The CDR3 bases are TGTGCCAGCAGCCCCCCAACTATGCGCCAGTTCTTC. Translation gives CASSPPTMRQFF.

The chain combines TRBV13 with TRBJ1-2, with a weak D call TRBD1 (6 bases). V was trimmed by 3 bases and J by 3 bases, leaving 14 bases between them. There are 15 residues in the CDR3. CDR1 and CDR2 (germline): PRHDT, FYEKMQ (reference sequence). The CDR3 spells CASSLEDRDYYGYTF. The DNA of the CDR3 is TGTGCCAGCAGCTTGGAGGACAGAGATTACTATGGCTACACCTTC.

This clonotype has at least ten counts. The J gene is TRBJ2-1, the V gene TRBV6-1, with D uncertain. The CDR3 runs 18 residues. V lost 4 bases, J lost 0 bases, and 19 bases lay in between. CDR1 and CDR2 from the germline V gene are MNHNS and SASEGT. DNA of the CDR3: TGTGCCAGCAGTGCCCTCACCCGACCGTCTAGCTCCTACAATGAGCAGTTCTTC. It translates to CASSALTRPSSSYNEQFF.